Sequencing of this TCR beta chain was carried out in a study of cytomegalovirus exposure and HLA in healthy donors. PCR employed 60 Vbeta and 13 Jbeta primers. Using immunoSEQ multiplex PCR, the repertoire was profiled, and TCRdb retains in-frame clones only, with some absent. The sample contains some 150,000 clones, 70% to 80% of which appear only once. The sample holds a few counts of this clone. This CDR3 spans 16 amino acids. V shed 1 base and J shed 4 bases, with 15 bases lying between them. Germline V lookup: CDR1 LNHNV, CDR2 YYDKDF (reference sequence). The sequencing sample was made of PBMCs. The chain couples TRBV15 to TRBJ2-3; D is perhaps TRBD2 (7 bases). The TCR comes from a woman aged 50 to 60 in good health and CMV-seronegative. For the CDR3, the DNA is TGTGCCACCAGCAGAGCTCACAGGGAGGGGGCAGATACGCAGTATTTT. The encoded protein is CATSRAHREGADTQYF.